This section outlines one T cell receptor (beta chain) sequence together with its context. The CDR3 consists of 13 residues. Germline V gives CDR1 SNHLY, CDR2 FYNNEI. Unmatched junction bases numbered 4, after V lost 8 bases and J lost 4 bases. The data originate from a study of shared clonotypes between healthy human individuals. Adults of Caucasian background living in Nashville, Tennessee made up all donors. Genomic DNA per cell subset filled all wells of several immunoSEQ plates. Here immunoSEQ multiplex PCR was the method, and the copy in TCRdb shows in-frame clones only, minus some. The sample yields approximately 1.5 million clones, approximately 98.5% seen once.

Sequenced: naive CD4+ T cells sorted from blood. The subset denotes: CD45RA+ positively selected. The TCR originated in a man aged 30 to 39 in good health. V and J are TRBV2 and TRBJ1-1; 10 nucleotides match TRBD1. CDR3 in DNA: TGTGCCAGCGACCGGGACAGGGGCACTGAAGCTTTCTTT. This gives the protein CASDRDRGTEAFF.